The table lists the clone carrying this T cell receptor (beta chain) with a few counts. Time point defined: newly diagnosed GD, antithyroid drugs for less than 3 months. Researchers made the TCR library from RNA that was extracted from PBMCs. Patients all came to the study from an endocrinology department in Xi'an, China. The data stem from a study of regulatory T cells in long-lasting Graves disease. Arm-PCR of CDR3 regions and iRepertoire HTBI primers were the basis on which TCR beta libraries were built. TCRdb called the multiplex PCR reads again in MiXCR, with one record for every CDR3 protein. Among roughly 420,000 distinct CDR3 sequences listed, 14% were seen once. The same sample was also used in a study of T cells in Graves' hyperthyroidism and ophthalmopathy. This second report adds: Clinical symptoms, serum thyroxine, TRAb, thyroid ultrasound and orbital computed tomography established diagnosis.

This sample comprised peripheral blood mononuclear cells (PBMCs), obtained at new diagnosis, from a patient treated with antithyroid drugs. The sequence was collected from a woman aged 45 to 65 with Graves disease.

The CDR3 region has the DNA TGTGCCAGCAGTTTCGACTTGAACCCTGGAAACACCATATATTTT. Translation gives CASSFDLNPGNTIYF. The chain employs TRBV12-3 or TRBV12-4 and TRBJ1-3, with D unclear. V shed 3 bases and J shed 2 bases, with 11 bases lying between them. CDR3 length equals 15 residues.